This passage covers 30 T cell receptor beta chains from one sample sequenced in a study of T cell repertoires in cytomegalovirus infection. No cognate antigen is known for these TCRs. TCRdb processed the reads anew with MiXCR; each CDR3 protein has one entry. Of about 150,000 distinct CDR3 sequences detected, 32% appear once; the ten largest clones hold 45% to 55%. The specimen was CD8+ T cells from cultured PBMCs, collected from culture after CMV antigen stimulation. The receptors shown here come from a human donor in good health (CMV status not recorded). Some clones in this sample may be carry-over from other donors' samples.

This sequence joins TRBV24-1 and TRBJ2-3; unclear D gene. Looked up from germline, CDR1 is KGHDR and CDR2 is SFDVKD. The V gene lost 4 bases and the J gene lost 6 bases, with 13 bases spanning the gap. The CDR3 covers 14 residues. CDR3 region: CATSDRRQIDTQYF. CDR3 bases: TGTGCCACCAGTGACCGCAGACAAATTGATACGCAGTATTTT.

V is TRBV7-9 and J is TRBJ1-6; no definite D call. The germline gives CDR1 SEHNR, CDR2 FQNEAQ (reference sequence). This CDR3 is 12 amino acids long. With 0 bases removed from V and 10 bases from J, the gap between germline ends came to 4 bases. DNA for the CDR3: TGTGCCAGCAGCTTAGCAGCGTCACCCCTCCACTTT. It encodes CASSLAASPLHF.

The rearrangement links TRBV18 to TRBJ2-2; D gene unclear. CDR3 length: 15 amino acids. The V gene lost 0 bases and the J gene lost 6 bases, with 11 bases spanning the gap. Germline V lookup: CDR1 KGHSH, CDR2 LQKENI. CDR3 DNA sequence: TGTGCCAGCTCACCACCTCCCCTAGGACCCGGGGAGCTGTTTTTT. This gives the protein CASSPPPLGPGELFF.

The chain joins TRBV12-3 or TRBV12-4 to TRBJ2-1, with 8 bases identical to TRBD1. The CDR3 covers 15 residues. Trimming removed 6 bases from V and 8 bases from J; junction bases left unmatched: 12. The CDR3 loop is CASSPKTGGLDEQFF. The CDR3 coding sequence is TGTGCCAGCAGCCCAAAAACAGGGGGATTGGATGAGCAGTTCTTC.

The chain couples TRBV19 to TRBJ1-6; a possible D gene is TRBD1 (6 bases). With 7 bases removed from V and 4 bases from J, the gap between germline ends came to 11 bases. Germline V gene lookup returns CDR1 LNHDA and CDR2 SQIVND (reference sequence). CDR3 length equals 14 residues. The CDR3 loop is CASTPTGYNSPLHF. The CDR3 nucleotides read TGTGCCAGTACCCCGACAGGATATAATTCACCCCTCCACTTT.

CDR3 loop: CASSSVTAEAFF. The CDR3 DNA reads as TGTGCCAGCAGCTCGGTGACAGCTGAAGCTTTCTTT. The rearrangement links TRBV5-6 to TRBJ1-1, with D maybe TRBD1 (5 bases). Germline CDR1 reads SGHDT; CDR2 reads YYEEEE. This CDR3 comprises 12 residues. Trimming cost V 3 bases and J 6 bases, with 9 bases left between them.

The CDR3 DNA follows: TGTGCCAGCAGTCCATTTGTGAACGGGAATCAGCCCCAGCATTTT. Its translation: CASSPFVNGNQPQHF. The rearrangement joins TRBV28 to TRBJ1-5; D remains unclear. Germline V gives CDR1 MDHEN, CDR2 SYDVKM. Trimming pared 5 bases from V and 4 bases from J, leaving 15 bases between. This CDR3 is 15 amino acids long.

The CDR3 is CASSDSPLAPGSYNEQFF. The CDR3 region has the DNA TGTGCCAGCAGCGACAGCCCACTAGCTCCAGGCTCCTACAATGAGCAGTTCTTC. The chain is built from TRBV11-3 and TRBJ2-1, with a weak D call TRBD2 (6 bases). The CDR3 extends over 18 amino acids. Germline loops: CDR1 SGHNT, CDR2 YENEEA. V was pared by 5 bases and J by 0 bases, with 20 bases between.

This clonotype was found a few times. The chain has TRBV11-2 and TRBJ1-1; the match to TRBD1 covers 7 bases. The V and J ends lost 5 bases and 1 base, in that order; junction bases with no gene match: 4. Germline values: CDR1 SGHAT, CDR2 FQNNGV. The CDR3 has 14 residues. CDR3 region: CASSVGQQNTEAFF. CDR3 nucleotide sequence: TGTGCCAGCAGCGTGGGACAGCAGAACACTGAAGCTTTCTTT.

This clonotype was counted a few times. This chain links TRBV5-1 with TRBJ2-1; 7 nucleotides match TRBD2. The CDR3 has 16 residues. Losses at the gene ends were 4 bases for V and 0 bases for J; bases not matched to a gene: 7. CDR1 SGHRS and CDR2 YFSETQ come from the germline V gene. CDR3 amino acids: CASSGEGGGSYNEQFF. For the CDR3, the DNA is TGCGCCAGCAGCGGGGAGGGCGGGGGCTCCTACAATGAGCAGTTCTTC. Supplemented by reference TRBV5-1 and TRBJ2-1, the full variable domain reads KAGVTQTPRYLIKTRGQQVTLSCSPISGHRSVSWYQQTPGQGLQFLFEYFSETQRNKGNFPGRFSGRQFSNSRSEMNVSTLELGDSALYLCASSGEGGGSYNEQFFGPGTRLTVL.

This clonotype occurred a few times. V and J are TRBV6-1 and TRBJ1-2, with a possible D match to TRBD1 (5 bases). This CDR3 is 15 amino acids long. Deletions cut 7 bases from V and 3 bases from J, with 18 bases between. In germline, CDR1 is MNHNS, CDR2 SASEGT. DNA of the CDR3: TGTGCCAGCACCGAAGGGGACGATGGAGACTATGGCTACACCTTC. This translates into CASTEGDDGDYGYTF.

The sample holds a few counts of this clonotype. This sequence joins TRBV6-1 and TRBJ1-6; D is ambiguous. From germline, CDR1 is MNHNS and CDR2 SASEGT. The CDR3 runs 16 residues. Trimming pared 2 bases from V and 4 bases from J, leaving 12 bases between. CDR3 in DNA: TGTGCCAGCAGTGAACGGGGAGAGGCGTATAATTCACCCCTCCACTTT. As protein: CASSERGEAYNSPLHF.

This clonotype was picked up a small number of times. The J gene is TRBJ2-7, the V gene TRBV5-4; D gene uncertain. Trimming stripped 4 bases from V and 0 bases from J, with 8 bases between. Germline V lookup: CDR1 SGHNT, CDR2 YYREEE (reference sequence). The CDR3 has 13 residues. The DNA of the CDR3 is TGTGCCAGCAGCCTACAGTACTCCTACGAGCAGTACTTC. Amino acids: CASSLQYSYEQYF. The whole variable domain, remainder taken from reference TRBV5-4 and TRBJ2-7, is ETGVTQSPTHLIKTRGQQVTLRCSSQSGHNTVSWYQQALGQGPQFIFQYYREEENGRGNFPPRFSGLQFPNYSSELNVNALELDDSALYLCASSLQYSYEQYFGPGTRLTVT.

At least ten counts were recorded for this clonotype. This rearrangement joins TRBV7-8 to TRBJ2-6; TRBD1 aligns across 12 bases. The CDR3 consists of 19 residues. V dropped 5 bases and J dropped 0; count of bases not matched to a gene: 8. Germline lookup yields CDR1 SGHVS and CDR2 FQNEAQ. In DNA, the CDR3 is TGTGCCAGCAGCCTCGGGACAGGGGGCCAACTCTCTGGGGCCAACGTCCTGACTTTC. This translates into CASSLGTGGQLSGANVLTF.

This clonotype was found many times. The chain recombines TRBV7-9 with TRBJ1-1; 8 nucleotides align to TRBD1. With 2 bases clipped from V and 1 base from J, the junction kept 6 bases outside the gene matches. The CDR3 has 16 amino acids. Germline V gene data show CDR1 as SEHNR and CDR2 as FQNEAQ (reference sequence). CDR3 nucleotide sequence: TGTGCCAGCAGCTTACCTAAACAGGGGGAGAACACTGAAGCTTTCTTT. Its protein product is CASSLPKQGENTEAFF.

This clonotype has only a few counts. V usage is TRBV27 and J usage is TRBJ2-1; D is uncertain. CDR1 is MNHEY and CDR2 is SMNVEV in the germline V gene (reference sequence). This CDR3 has 10 amino acids. The ends were cut back, 4 bases at V and 13 bases at J, with 8 bases in the middle. The CDR3 DNA reads TGTGCCAGCAGTTCCCATCATCAGTTCTTC. Its protein is CASSSHHQFF.

This clonotype showed up many times. The V call is TRBV29-1, the J call TRBJ1-2, with D unresolved. Germline V gives CDR1 SQVTM, CDR2 ANQGSEA. CDR3 length: 12 residues. Trimming pared 2 bases from V and 5 bases from J, leaving 9 bases between. This chain's CDR3 is CSVEFRPYGYTF. For the CDR3, the DNA is TGCAGCGTTGAATTTCGGCCTTATGGCTACACCTTC.

This clonotype was picked up a small number of times. This sequence joins TRBV23-1 and TRBJ2-1; TRBD2 matches at 13 bases. TRBV23-1 is an open reading frame, and its role is uncertain. With 7 bases clipped from V and 3 bases from J, the junction kept 12 bases outside the gene matches. This CDR3 has 18 amino acids. CDR3 amino acids: CASTPGLAGNYNYNEQFF. In nucleotides, the CDR3 is TGCGCCAGCACACCGGGACTAGCGGGGAACTACAACTACAATGAGCAGTTCTTC.

This clonotype was seen at least ten times. The chain combines TRBV4-1 with TRBJ2-5; TRBD2 agrees at 9 bases. The CDR3 totals 14 residues. V was clipped by 4 bases and J by 2 bases; unmatched bases: 2. Germline lookup yields CDR1 MGHRA and CDR2 YSYEKL. The DNA of the CDR3 is TGCGCCAGCAGCCCTAGCGGGGTTCAAGAGACCCAGTACTTC. This sequence encodes CASSPSGVQETQYF.

V and J are TRBV12-3 or TRBV12-4 and TRBJ1-3; D is ambiguous. The CDR3 totals 14 residues. Trimming left V 2 bases short and J 6 bases short, with 11 bases between. CDR3: CASSLLIAENTIYF. CDR3 in DNA: TGTGCCAGCAGTTTACTAATTGCTGAAAACACCATATATTTT.

In its sample, this clonotype was seen a few times. The rearrangement links TRBV9 to TRBJ2-5; the D gene is possibly TRBD2 (5 bases). The CDR3 has 13 residues. Germline assignment: CDR1 SGDLS and CDR2 YYNGEE. V lost 2 bases and J lost 2, with 7 bases in between. CDR3 in amino acids: CASSVGGQETQYF. In nucleotides, the CDR3 is TGTGCCAGCAGCGTTGGCGGGCAAGAGACCCAGTACTTC.

This chain joins TRBV28 and TRBJ1-1; D unclear. The V gene's germline CDR1 is MDHEN and CDR2 SYDVKM. The CDR3 runs to 18 residues. Trimming removed 4 bases from V and 1 base from J, with 22 bases in between. CDR3 nucleotide sequence: TGTGCCAGCAGTTCGCCGATACTGGGCCGAGCCCCGAACACTGAAGCTTTCTTT. Translating gives CASSSPILGRAPNTEAFF.

This clonotype turned up a few times. The chain carries TRBV7-9 and TRBJ2-1; maybe TRBD1 (6 bases). CDR1 SEHNR and CDR2 FQNEAQ come from the germline V gene (reference sequence). This CDR3 has 14 amino acids. V lost 4 bases to trimming and J lost 8 bases, with 15 bases between them. The CDR3 spells CASSSSLGAYEQFF. As DNA, the CDR3 is TGTGCCAGCAGCTCCTCTTTGGGGGCCTATGAGCAGTTCTTC.

This clonotype was counted ten times or more. The chain combines TRBV5-5 with TRBJ2-1; the D gene is possibly TRBD1 (5 bases). Germline CDR1 reads SGHKS; CDR2 reads YYEKEE (reference sequence). The V gene lost 4 bases and the J gene lost 3 bases, with 11 bases spanning the gap. This CDR3 has 14 residues. CDR3 sequence reads: CASSLTDSYNEQFF. The DNA of the CDR3 is TGTGCCAGCAGCCTGACAGACAGCTACAATGAGCAGTTCTTC.

This clonotype was counted a few times. The chain combines TRBV12-3 or TRBV12-4 with TRBJ1-2; D unresolved. The CDR3 extends over 14 amino acids. The ends were cut back, 0 bases at V and 2 bases at J, with 7 bases in the middle. In DNA form, the CDR3 reads TGTGCCAGCAGTTTAGCGCGGAGAAACTATGGCTACACCTTC. Residues: CASSLARRNYGYTF.

This chain links TRBV27 with TRBJ2-3; the D gene is possibly TRBD1 (6 bases). The CDR3 sequence is 10 residues long. V was shortened by 8 bases and J by 14 bases, with 14 bases between the two germline ends. Germline CDR1 reads MNHEY; CDR2 reads SMNVEV (reference sequence). DNA of the CDR3: TGTGCCAGCGGACAGCCGTCTCCGTATTTT. Protein product: CASGQPSPYF.

The chain is built from TRBV11-2 and TRBJ1-1; D is ambiguous. The V and J ends lost 1 base and 11 bases respectively, with 11 bases between them. Germline CDR1 is SGHAT and CDR2 is FQNNGV. There are 12 residues in the CDR3. CDR3 residues: CASSLVGGRAFF. CDR3 bases: TGTGCCAGCAGCTTAGTCGGAGGAAGGGCTTTCTTT.

The gene calls are TRBV28 and TRBJ1-4; no reliable D call. V lost 5 bases and J 8 bases, leaving 18 bases between the germline ends. Germline CDR1 is MDHEN and CDR2 is SYDVKM. The CDR3 totals 15 residues. CDR3 loop: CASSLNTAFNEKLFF. The CDR3 DNA sequence: TGTGCCAGCAGTCTTAATACAGCCTTCAACGAAAAACTGTTTTTT. Using reference TRBV28 and TRBJ1-4 for the parts outside the CDR3, the full variable domain is DVKVTQSSRYLVKRTGEKVFLECVQDMDHENMFWYRQDPGLGLRLIYFSYDVKMKEKGDIPEGYSVSREKKERFSLILESASTNQTSMYLCASSLNTAFNEKLFFGSGTQLSVL.

This clonotype occurred a few times. The rearrangement joins TRBV7-9 to TRBJ2-1; D not certain. The CDR3 totals 13 residues. Trimming removed 5 bases at V and 3 bases at J, with 8 bases between. The germline V gene encodes CDR1 SEHNR and CDR2 FQNEAQ (reference sequence). CDR3 nucleotide sequence: TGTGCCAGCAGCCCGATAGGCTACAATGAGCAGTTCTTC. Translation: CASSPIGYNEQFF.

This clonotype was picked up a small number of times. V usage is TRBV7-9 and J usage is TRBJ2-7; 9 bases match TRBD2. This CDR3 is 15 amino acids long. From germline, CDR1 is SEHNR and CDR2 FQNEAQ (reference sequence). V shed 6 bases and J 3 bases; nucleotides not matched to a gene: 9. CDR3 sequence reads: CASSSVAGEVYEQYF. In nucleotides, the CDR3 is TGTGCCAGCAGTTCTGTAGCGGGGGAGGTCTACGAGCAGTACTTC.